This entry features one T cell receptor beta chain sequence. CDR1 and CDR2 (germline): GTSNPN, SVGIG (reference sequence). Germline trimming cut 3 bases from V and 7 bases from J; bases unmatched to any gene: 9. The CDR3 is 15 residues long. This specimen belongs to a study of blood T cell repertoires in COVID-19. Looking at the study overall: T cells, B-cell-depleted T cells, or PBMCs provided the cDNA or gDNA that served as material.

Source study methods: Amplification from reference gene primers served as the basis for estimated nucleated cell counts. Clones were sequenced by immunoSEQ multiplex PCR, and TCRdb holds only the in-frame ones, with some missing. The DNA gave D and trimming, while V, J and clone size come from that table. This table has tens of thousands of clones, approximately 84% appearing once. This receptor was taken from a human donor in a cohort sampled during active COVID-19. Sample: peripheral blood. The genes are TRBV30 and TRBJ2-3; TRBD2 aligns across 11 bases. The CDR3 DNA follows: TGTGCCTGGAGCAGTAGCGGGGGGGCAAGGAATACGCAGTATTTT. Protein sequence: CAWSSSGGARNTQYF.